Listed below are T cell receptor beta chains from one sample, sequenced in a study of blood T cell repertoires in COVID-19. Clones were sequenced by immunoSEQ multiplex PCR, and TCRdb holds only the in-frame ones, with some missing. There are 150,000 to 200,000 clones in the sample; around four fifths occur only once, and about 4.9% lies in the top ten. Sequenced material: peripheral blood. The source of these receptors is a woman aged 30 to 39 with acute or convalescent COVID-19. Both conserved end residues are part of each CDR3. A D gene is named only where the DNA matches it firmly. The listing skips clone size in some rows; elsewhere it reads once, few, many or a size class.

V	J	size	D	CDR3	DNA
TRBV4-3	TRBJ2-3	-	TRBD2	CASSRGEGLTTDTQYF	TGCGCCAGCAGCCGAGGGGAGGGACTTACGACAGATACGCAGTATTTT
TRBV5-1	TRBJ1-1	-	-	CASSLIRGWEAFF	TGCGCCAGCAGCTTGATTAGGGGATGGGAAGCTTTCTTT
TRBV7-8	TRBJ1-5	-	-	CASSLSAARGLNQPQHF	TGTGCCAGCAGCTTATCGGCTGCCAGGGGTTTGAATCAGCCCCAGCATTTT
TRBV7-2	TRBJ1-5	-	-	CASSFLGGDQPQHF	TGTGCCAGCAGCTTTCTCGGGGGAGATCAGCCCCAGCATTTT
TRBV6-2/TRBV6-3	TRBJ2-6	-	TRBD2	CASSPDPAGDPGGANVLTF	TGTGCCAGCAGCCCTGATCCAGCGGGGGACCCGGGTGGGGCCAACGTCCTGACTTTC
TRBV28	TRBJ1-3	-	-	CASSLRTGRIHTIYF	TGTGCCAGCAGTTTACGTACAGGGAGAATCCACACCATATATTTT
TRBV10-1	TRBJ1-2	-	TRBD1	CASAPGTAYGYTF	TGCGCCAGCGCCCCCGGGACAGCTTATGGCTACACCTTC
TRBV27	TRBJ2-1	once	TRBD2	CASSLTLAGEPEQFF	TGTGCCAGCAGTTTAACACTAGCGGGAGAACCTGAGCAGTTCTTC
TRBV7-2	TRBJ1-5	-	TRBD1	CASSLMGQLNQPQHF	TGTGCCAGCAGCTTAATGGGACAGCTCAATCAGCCCCAGCATTTT
TRBV9	TRBJ2-7	-	TRBD1	CASSPGTGNHEQYF	TGTGCCAGCAGCCCCGGGACAGGGAACCACGAGCAGTACTTC
TRBV3-1/TRBV3-2	TRBJ2-7	-	-	CASSPTGGGEQYF	TGTGCCAGCAGCCCCACGGGGGGCGGCGAGCAGTACTTC
TRBV7-8	TRBJ1-5	-	-	CASSLRARGVSQPQHF	TGTGCCAGCAGCTTACGGGCCAGGGGAGTATCCCAGCCCCAGCATTTT
TRBV19	TRBJ1-5	-	TRBD1	CASRINGQVPNQPQHF	TGTGCCAGTAGGATAAACGGACAGGTCCCGAATCAGCCCCAGCATTTT
TRBV20-1	TRBJ2-5	-	-	CSASPEVETQYF	TGCAGTGCTAGTCCGGAGGTCGAGACCCAGTACTTC
TRBV6-2/TRBV6-3	TRBJ2-3	-	TRBD1	CASSSMPGQGTDTQYF	TGTGCCAGCAGTTCCATGCCGGGACAGGGCACAGATACGCAGTATTTT
TRBV27	TRBJ1-4	-	-	CASSSTGNEKLFF	TGTGCCAGCAGTTCTACAGGGAATGAAAAACTGTTTTTT
TRBV4-1	TRBJ1-2	-	-	CACRRGGGSGNYGYTF	TGCGCCTGTCGAAGAGGAGGCGGGAGTGGCAACTATGGCTACACCTTC
TRBV6-5	TRBJ2-7	-	-	CASLSPIYEQYF	TGTGCCAGCCTAAGCCCGATCTACGAGCAGTACTTC
TRBV21-1	TRBJ1-2	-	-	CASSSTGGAYGYTF	TGTGCCAGCAGCTCGACAGGGGGCGCGTATGGCTACACCTTC
TRBV13	TRBJ1-5	-	-	CASSSPPRDSNQPQHF	TGTGCCAGCAGTTCCCCTCCGCGGGACTCGAATCAGCCCCAGCATTTT
TRBV7-2	TRBJ1-1	once	TRBD1	CASSPQGWRMNTEAFF	TGTGCCAGCAGCCCACAGGGGTGGCGGATGAACACTGAAGCTTTCTTT
TRBV30	TRBJ1-1	-	-	CAWSTTGSGEAFF	TGTGCCTGGAGTACCACAGGGTCGGGTGAAGCTTTCTTT
TRBV11-3	TRBJ2-1	-	TRBD2	CASSSTSGYNEQFF	TGTGCCAGCAGCTCGACTAGCGGTTACAATGAGCAGTTCTTC
TRBV3-1/TRBV3-2	TRBJ2-5	-	-	CASSQGSQTQYF	TGTGCCAGCAGCCAAGGTAGCCAGACCCAGTACTTC
TRBV4-3	TRBJ1-3	-	-	CASSQDRGAGNTIYF	TGCGCCAGCAGCCAAGACAGGGGAGCTGGAAACACCATATATTTT
TRBV28	TRBJ1-2	-	-	CASSLAGIYGYTF	TGTGCCAGCAGTTTAGCAGGGATCTATGGCTACACCTTC
TRBV28	TRBJ1-3	-	-	CASSSPRVGNTIYF	TGTGCCAGCAGTTCCCCCCGCGTCGGAAACACCATATATTTT
TRBV27	TRBJ1-2	-	-	CASRNSHTSGYTF	TGTGCCAGCAGGAATAGCCATACTAGTGGCTACACCTTC
TRBV5-4	TRBJ2-2	-	TRBD2	CASSLVVVAGGITGELFF	TGTGCCAGCAGCTTGGTTGTGGTAGCGGGAGGAATCACCGGGGAGCTGTTTTTT
TRBV5-1	TRBJ2-3	-	TRBD2	CASSSTSKSTDTQYF	TGCGCCAGCAGCTCGACTAGCAAGAGCACAGATACGCAGTATTTT
TRBV4-2	TRBJ1-4	-	-	CASSQEAPSVKLFF	TGTGCCAGCAGCCAAGAGGCACCCTCTGTAAAACTGTTTTTT
TRBV12-3/TRBV12-4	TRBJ1-1	-	-	CASRKGLNTEAFF	TGTGCCAGCAGGAAGGGGCTCAACACTGAAGCTTTCTTT
TRBV2	TRBJ1-2	-	-	CASSEGPNYGYTF	TGTGCCAGCAGTGAGGGGCCTAACTATGGCTACACCTTC
TRBV28	TRBJ1-2	-	-	CASRRDGYTF	TGTGCCAGCAGGAGGGATGGCTACACCTTC
TRBV3-1/TRBV3-2	TRBJ1-3	-	TRBD1	CASSLGQGLNTIYF	TGTGCCAGCAGCCTCGGACAGGGACTTAACACCATATATTTT
TRBV19	TRBJ2-1	-	-	CASSPRGINEQFF	TGTGCCAGTAGCCCCCGGGGGATCAATGAGCAGTTCTTC
TRBV28	TRBJ1-1	-	-	CASSPYYQNTEAFF	TGTGCCAGCAGTCCCTACTACCAGAACACTGAAGCTTTCTTT
TRBV7-6	TRBJ2-7	-	-	CASSLVVLGGLQYF	TGTGCCAGCAGCTTAGTAGTACTAGGAGGCCTCCAGTACTTC
TRBV2	TRBJ1-5	-	-	CASCEWGRGADQPQHF	TGTGCCAGCTGTGAATGGGGACGGGGGGCTGATCAGCCCCAGCATTTT
TRBV12-2	TRBJ1-5	-	-	CASRSRGTGGARSNQPQHF	TGTGCAAGTCGCTCGAGAGGGACAGGGGGCGCGAGGAGCAATCAGCCCCAGCATTTT